One and the same sample provided the 17 T cell receptor beta chains below, sequenced in a study of OX40 agonist ivuxolimab in advanced cancers. Assay: immunoSEQ multiplex PCR; the TCRdb copy retains only in-frame clones and omits some. The sample lists 40,000 to 45,000 clones, around 87% occurring once. The material was CD4+ or CD8+ T cells sorted from blood, obtained in a trial of the OX40 agonist ivuxolimab. The source of these receptors is an adult with an advanced solid tumor such as melanoma, head and neck, liver or kidney cancer.

The V gene is TRBV10-2, the J gene TRBJ1-5; the D is unclear. Trimming took 4 bases from V and 4 from J, leaving 8 bases between them. Germline CDR1 and CDR2: WSHSY and SAAADI. This CDR3 has 13 amino acids. The CDR3 DNA is TGCGCCAGCAGTGGGATAGGTAATCAGCCCCAGCATTTT. This codes for CASSGIGNQPQHF.

The chain couples TRBV28 to TRBJ2-7; maybe TRBD2 (5 bases). Germline V lookup: CDR1 MDHEN, CDR2 SYDVKM. V lost 2 bases and J lost 2, with 10 bases in between. The CDR3 spans 14 residues. The CDR3 sequence: CASSLSGRTYEQYF. CDR3 bases: TGTGCCAGCAGTTTAAGCGGACGAACCTACGAGCAGTACTTC.

V is TRBV5-1 and J is TRBJ2-3; D is ambiguous. V was shortened by 0 bases and J by 0 bases, with 8 bases between the two germline ends. Germline lookup yields CDR1 SGHRS and CDR2 YFSETQ. This CDR3 contains 15 residues. CDR3 nucleotide sequence: TGCGCCAGCAGCTTGGCAGATCCTAGCACAGATACGCAGTATTTT. Amino acid sequence: CASSLADPSTDTQYF.

This chain links TRBV18 with TRBJ1-1; TRBD1 agrees at 8 bases. Trimming took 2 bases from V and 6 from J; bases not matched to a gene: 2. The CDR3 has 13 residues. Germline assignment: CDR1 KGHSH and CDR2 LQKENI. In DNA form, the CDR3 reads TGTGCCAGCTCACCAACAGGGGGTTCTGAAGCTTTCTTT. It is translated as CASSPTGGSEAFF.

The chain uses TRBV11-2 and TRBJ2-1, with TRBD1 matching over 9 bases. This CDR3 has 18 residues. Germline V lookup: CDR1 SGHAT, CDR2 FQNNGV. V dropped 1 base and J dropped 5; count of bases not matched to a gene: 12. Written as DNA, the CDR3 is TGTGCCAGCAGCTTAGTTTGGACAGGGGTGATTCATAACAATGAGCAGTTCTTC. Protein sequence: CASSLVWTGVIHNNEQFF.

In its sample, this clone was seen a few times. CDR3 sequence: CASSYPERENQETQYF. The DNA for the CDR3 is TGTGCCAGCAGTTACCCAGAGCGGGAGAACCAAGAGACCCAGTACTTC. V and J are TRBV6-6 and TRBJ2-5; 8 bases match TRBD2. CDR1 is MNHNY and CDR2 is SVGAGI in the germline V gene (reference sequence). This CDR3 is built from 16 residues. Losses at the gene ends were 2 bases for V and 0 bases for J; bases not matched to a gene: 5.

V gene TRBV7-9 combines with J gene TRBJ1-5; 8 bases are a match to TRBD1. The V gene's germline CDR1 is SEHNR and CDR2 FQNEAQ (reference sequence). The CDR3 spans 15 residues. V shed 5 bases and J 4 bases; nucleotides not matched to a gene: 7. The DNA for the CDR3 is TGTGCCAGCAGCAGCTCGGGACAGGTTAATCAGCCCCAGCATTTT. Its translation: CASSSSGQVNQPQHF.

The rearrangement joins TRBV7-6 to TRBJ1-1; D is perhaps TRBD1 (5 bases). The CDR3 consists of 14 residues. Deletions cut 3 bases from V and 3 bases from J, with 11 bases between. Germline V CDR1 and CDR2: SGHVS, FNYEAQ. The CDR3 DNA is TGTGCCAGCAGCTTGGGGGTGGGGGACACTGAAGCTTTCTTT. Translation gives CASSLGVGDTEAFF.

V usage is TRBV7-2 and J usage is TRBJ2-7, with TRBD2 matching over 13 bases. Germline CDR1 SGHTA, CDR2 FQGNSA. With V trimmed by 2 bases and J by 9 bases, 13 bases remained unmatched. This CDR3 is 17 amino acids long. The CDR3 reads CASSLPGLAGKRSGQYF. The CDR3 DNA reads as TGTGCCAGCAGCTTACCGGGACTAGCGGGAAAGAGATCTGGGCAGTACTTC.

This chain uses TRBV28 with TRBJ1-2; the match to TRBD1 covers 8 bases. This CDR3 spans 17 amino acids. CDR1 is MDHEN, CDR2 SYDVKM, per germline. V shed 6 bases and J 4 bases; nucleotides not matched to a gene: 16. The CDR3 is CASSVGTGRIYGYGYTF. The CDR3 DNA follows: TGTGCCAGCAGCGTCGGGACAGGACGGATTTATGGCTATGGCTACACCTTC.

V gene TRBV2 combines with J gene TRBJ2-3; 10 bases fit TRBD2. CDR1 and CDR2 from the germline V gene are SNHLY and FYNNEI. There are 15 residues in the CDR3. Losses at the gene ends were 7 bases for V and 6 bases for J; bases not matched to a gene: 10. The CDR3 DNA is TGTGCCAGCAAAGATAAGCGGGAGGGCCGGGATACGCAGTATTTT. Protein: CASKDKREGRDTQYF.

J is TRBJ1-4 and V is TRBV6-1; 7 bases map to TRBD1. V gave up 7 bases and J gave up 7 bases; unmatched junction bases: 6. Per the germline V gene, CDR1 is MNHNS and CDR2 is SASEGT. The CDR3 extends over 13 amino acids. In DNA form, the CDR3 reads TGTGCCAGCACCTCCAGGGGGGGTGAAAAACTGTTTTTT. Translated: CASTSRGGEKLFF.

The gene calls are TRBV21-1 and TRBJ2-7; TRBD2, the table's D call, was not compared with the DNA. TRBV21-1 has pseudogene status. CDR3 length: 15 residues. The CDR3 bases are TGTGCCAGCAGCCTACGGACTAGCGGGAACTACGAGCAGTACTTC. It is translated as CASSLRTSGNYEQYF.

The V and J genes are TRBV28 and TRBJ2-1, with D tentatively TRBD2 (6 bases). V was clipped by 1 base and J by 5 bases, with 9 bases between them. The CDR3 extends over 14 amino acids. The germline gives CDR1 MDHEN, CDR2 SYDVKM. The CDR3 DNA sequence: TGTGCCAGCAGTTTATACGGGAGCGACAATGAGCAGTTCTTC. Residues: CASSLYGSDNEQFF.

The rearrangement uses TRBV4-1 and TRBJ2-3; TRBD2 matches 9 bases. The CDR3 has 14 residues. Germline V gene lookup returns CDR1 MGHRA and CDR2 YSYEKL. J gave up 1 base and V 6 bases, and 2 bases lay outside the gene matches. Written as DNA, the CDR3 is TGCGCCAGCAGGGCGGGGGGGGGCACAGATACGCAGTATTTT. Protein: CASRAGGGTDTQYF.

This chain uses TRBV5-1 with TRBJ1-2, with a tentative D call TRBD1 (5 bases). Germline loops: CDR1 SGHRS, CDR2 YFSETQ. V was clipped by 7 bases and J by 2 bases, with 18 bases between them. This CDR3 is built from 15 residues. The CDR3 bases are TGCGCCAGCCGGGAAGGGGCCTCTATCAACTATGGCTACACCTTC. Protein product: CASREGASINYGYTF. Complete variable domain (other parts from reference TRBV5-1 and TRBJ1-2): KAGVTQTPRYLIKTRGQQVTLSCSPISGHRSVSWYQQTPGQGLQFLFEYFSETQRNKGNFPGRFSGRQFSNSRSEMNVSTLELGDSALYLCASREGASINYGYTFGSGTRLTVV.

This clone was observed a single time. This chain links TRBV28 with TRBJ2-2; 12 nucleotides align to TRBD2. Germline V CDR1 and CDR2: MDHEN, SYDVKM. This CDR3 contains 17 residues. V lost 2 bases and J lost 8; bases outside the gene matches: 9. In nucleotides, the CDR3 is TGTGCCAGCAGTTTAACTAGCGGGAGGTCCTCGGGGGGGGAGCTGTTTTTT. Its translation is CASSLTSGRSSGGELFF.